Listed here are 25 T cell receptor beta chains from one sample, sequenced in a study of beta chain features in type 1 diabetes. All of the isolated RNA was reverse transcribed, so expressed TCRB transcripts were sequenced. Sequencing was performed with immunoSEQ multiplex PCR; in TCRdb, only in-frame clones are kept and a portion is missing. The sample consists of around 300,000 clones, approximately 14% of them appearing once. Input material: central memory CD4+ T cells from blood. Every receptor here comes from a man aged 30-40 years in good health.

This clone showed up just a few times. The V call is TRBV5-4, the J call TRBJ2-5; tentative D call: TRBD2 (5 bases). This CDR3 is built from 15 residues. Per germline, CDR1 SGHNT and CDR2 YYREEE (reference sequence). The V end lost 4 bases, the J end lost 4 bases, and 17 bases lay between the germline ends. CDR3 protein: CASSAPGTGRETQYF. The CDR3 bases are TGTGCCAGCAGCGCCCCGGGAACGGGGAGAGAGACCCAGTACTTC.

The chain has TRBV18 and TRBJ2-5; possible D gene TRBD1, 6 bases. The CDR3 consists of 16 residues. Deletions cut 6 bases from V and 0 bases from J, with 17 bases between. Germline V CDR1 and CDR2: KGHSH, LQKENI. The CDR3 loop is CASSYTAGQNQETQYF. CDR3 coding DNA: TGTGCCAGCTCGTACACCGCCGGACAGAACCAAGAGACCCAGTACTTC.

This clone came up a few times. The rearrangement joins TRBV7-6 to TRBJ1-3; 10 positions agree with TRBD1. The CDR3 has 14 residues. J gave up 4 bases and V 5 bases, and 2 bases lay outside the gene matches. Germline lookup yields CDR1 SGHVS and CDR2 FNYEAQ. Here the CDR3 DNA reads TGTGCCAGCAGCAGGACAGGGGGGGGAAACACCATATATTTT. Its translation is CASSRTGGGNTIYF.

This clone was detected only a few times. This chain links TRBV7-3 with TRBJ2-3; D remains ambiguous. Per the germline V gene, CDR1 is SGHTA and CDR2 is FQGTGA. The CDR3 sequence is 15 residues long. V lost 4 bases, J lost 5 bases, and 16 bases lay in between. The CDR3 here is CASSSPPVEGDTQYF. The CDR3 DNA follows: TGTGCCAGCAGCTCGCCCCCCGTGGAAGGAGATACGCAGTATTTT.

The rearrangement joins TRBV6-6 to TRBJ2-3; a possible D gene is TRBD2 (5 bases). V was cut by 6 bases and J by 2 bases, with 15 bases left in between. The CDR3 runs to 15 residues. Germline V gene sequence: CDR1 MNHNY, CDR2 SVGAGI (reference sequence). In DNA form, the CDR3 reads TGTGCCAGCAGGGCAGGAGGACCGATCACAGATACGCAGTATTTT. It yields the protein CASRAGGPITDTQYF.

This clone was detected only a few times. The chain recombines TRBV7-8 with TRBJ2-3, with 8 bases that match TRBD2. V trimming: 6 bases; J trimming: 0 bases; junction bases outside the gene matches: 5. CDR3 length: 15 amino acids. Germline V gene sequence: CDR1 SGHVS, CDR2 FQNEAQ. CDR3 bases: TGTGCCAGCAGGGACCAGCGGGGGAGCACAGATACGCAGTATTTT. Its translation: CASRDQRGSTDTQYF.

This clone was seen a single time. The same CDR3 also results from other DNA sequences found in this sample. The rearrangement links TRBV9 to TRBJ2-5, with 9 bases identical to TRBD2. CDR1 SGDLS and CDR2 YYNGEE come from the germline V gene. V lost 0 bases, J lost 4 bases, and 4 bases stayed unmatched. The CDR3 length is 15 residues. This chain's CDR3 is CASSVGNSGGETQYF. The CDR3 DNA sequence: TGTGCCAGCAGCGTAGGTAATAGCGGGGGAGAGACCCAGTACTTC.

This clone has a handful of counts. This CDR3 is CASSLAGEAYF. The CDR3 nucleotides read TGTGCCAGCAGCTTGGCCGGGGAAGCGTACTTC. This sequence joins TRBV5-6 and TRBJ2-7, with D possibly being TRBD2 (5 bases). The germline gives CDR1 SGHDT, CDR2 YYEEEE. This CDR3 has 11 amino acids. Between the trimmed V and J ends, which lost 0 bases and 12 bases, there was a span of 10 bases. The full variable domain, in which reference TRBV5-6 and TRBJ2-7 provide the parts outside the CDR3, is DAGVTQSPTHLIKTRGQQVTLRCSPKSGHDTVSWYQQALGQGPQFIFQYYEEEERQRGNFPDRFSGHQFPNYSSELNVNALLLGDSALYLCASSLAGEAYFGPGTRLTVT.

This clone was counted between two and nine times. The V call is TRBV11-2, the J call TRBJ2-1; 7 nucleotides align to TRBD1. The length of the CDR3 is 13 residues. Germline V lookup: CDR1 SGHAT, CDR2 FQNNGV. V was pared by 5 bases and J by 8 bases, with 6 bases of the junction left unmatched. For the CDR3, the DNA is TGTGCCAGCAGCAGGGGACAGAATGATGAGCAGTTCTTC. It encodes CASSRGQNDEQFF.

This clone was found once. The chain joins TRBV7-9 to TRBJ1-2, with 8 bases that match TRBD1. V lost 3 bases, J lost 0 bases, and 12 bases stayed unmatched. The CDR3 is 18 residues long. Looked up from germline, CDR1 is SEHNR and CDR2 is FQNEAQ (reference sequence). The CDR3 region has the DNA TGTGCCAGCAGCTTCGGCAGGGGGACAGGAGGTTCTAACTATGGCTACACCTTC. Amino acids: CASSFGRGTGGSNYGYTF.

The chain carries TRBV6-1 and TRBJ2-1; D not resolved. CDR3 size: 15 residues. CDR1 and CDR2 (germline): MNHNS, SASEGT. Written as DNA, the CDR3 is TGTGCAACCCATTGGCGGCTTAACTCCTACAATGAGCAGTTCTTC. Translated: CATHWRLNSYNEQFF.

This clone was counted between two and nine times. The rearrangement uses TRBV5-4 and TRBJ2-3; 14 positions agree with TRBD2. The V gene's germline CDR1 is SGHNT and CDR2 YYREEE (reference sequence). V was pared by 4 bases and J by 4 bases, with 5 bases of the junction left unmatched. The CDR3 spans 16 residues. DNA of the CDR3: TGTGCCAGCAGCGATGGGACTAGCGGGAGCCCAGATACGCAGTATTTT. Amino acids: CASSDGTSGSPDTQYF.

The chain has TRBV6-1 and TRBJ1-5, with TRBD1 as a possible D gene (6 bases). Per the germline V gene, CDR1 is MNHNS and CDR2 is SASEGT. The CDR3 consists of 14 residues. The V gene lost 2 bases and the J gene lost 1 base, with 6 bases spanning the gap. The CDR3 loop reads CASSETGSNQPQHF. CDR3 nucleotide sequence: TGTGCCAGCAGTGAAACAGGGAGCAATCAGCCCCAGCATTTT.

Comments on this clone: The sample has other DNA sequences that encode this CDR3 too. J is TRBJ2-3 and V is TRBV27; tentatively, D is TRBD1 (5 bases). The V and J ends lost 2 bases and 0 bases respectively, with 9 bases between them. This CDR3 is 15 amino acids long. Looked up from germline, CDR1 is MNHEY and CDR2 is SMNVEV (reference sequence). The CDR3 DNA follows: TGTGCCAGCAGTTTACAGGGTCTAAGCACAGATACGCAGTATTTT. Translation: CASSLQGLSTDTQYF.

This clone has just a few counts. V and J are TRBV6-6 and TRBJ1-1; a possible D gene is TRBD1 (5 bases). The ends were cut back, 2 bases at V and 3 bases at J, with 7 bases in the middle. CDR3 size: 13 residues. Germline CDR1 reads MNHNY; CDR2 reads SVGAGI (reference sequence). CDR3 sequence reads: CASSYGGYTEAFF. As DNA, the CDR3 is TGTGCCAGCAGTTACGGGGGTTACACTGAAGCTTTCTTT.

This clone was seen just once. This chain joins TRBV5-5 and TRBJ2-2; D is undetermined. Trimming removed 2 bases at V and 2 bases at J, with 10 bases between. The germline V gene has CDR1 SGHKS and CDR2 YYEKEE (reference sequence). This CDR3 region has 15 residues. The CDR3 coding sequence is TGTGCCAGCAGCTTAGGAAGTAGAAACACCGGGGAGCTGTTTTTT. It is translated as CASSLGSRNTGELFF.

Only a few counts were recorded for this clone. The chain carries TRBV19 and TRBJ2-3; possible D gene TRBD1, 5 bases. This CDR3 has 19 amino acids. V dropped 5 bases and J dropped 0 bases, with 24 bases sitting between them. CDR1 is LNHDA, CDR2 SQIVND, per germline (reference sequence). CDR3 DNA: TGTGCCAGTAGTGGGGCGCCAGGAACCTCTACTCCAAGCACAGATACGCAGTATTTT. It is translated as CASSGAPGTSTPSTDTQYF.

The rearrangement links TRBV10-3 to TRBJ2-5; D not certain. Deletions cut 3 bases from V and 1 base from J, with 6 bases between. The CDR3 runs 13 residues. Germline V gene data show CDR1 as ENHRY and CDR2 as SYGVKD. The chain's CDR3 is CAISDGPQETQYF. The DNA of the CDR3 is TGTGCCATCAGTGATGGGCCCCAAGAGACCCAGTACTTC.

This clone was seen more than once but under ten times. The chain links TRBV6-4 to TRBJ1-1; the D gene is possibly TRBD1 (6 bases). Germline lookup yields CDR1 MRHNA and CDR2 SNTAGT. This CDR3 has 15 amino acids. The germline V and J ends were trimmed by 3 bases and 5 bases, with 16 bases remaining between them. The CDR3 is CASSEGHHGGTEAFF. As DNA, the CDR3 is TGTGCCAGCAGTGAGGGACACCACGGAGGGACTGAAGCTTTCTTT.

The chain joins TRBV13 to TRBJ2-1; TRBD2 matches at 8 bases. This CDR3 has 18 amino acids. Germline lookup yields CDR1 PRHDT and CDR2 FYEKMQ (reference sequence). The junction had 12 bases not matched to a gene; V was cut back by 5 bases and J by 0 bases. The CDR3 nucleotides read TGTGCCAGCAGCAGGCAGGTGGCGGGAGGTTCCTCCTACAATGAGCAGTTCTTC. Its protein is CASSRQVAGGSSYNEQFF.

This clone was counted only a few times. The chain is built from TRBV4-2 and TRBJ2-7, with 8 positions matching TRBD2. Trimming cost V 2 bases and J 5 bases; bases outside gene matches: 8. The CDR3 contains 15 residues. CDR1 is LGHNA and CDR2 is YNFKEQ in the germline V gene. The CDR3 sequence: CASSQSLLAGNEQYV. In nucleotides, the CDR3 is TGTGCCAGCAGCCAAAGCCTATTAGCGGGAAACGAGCAGTACGTC.

This clone appeared a few times. The chain has TRBV2 and TRBJ2-7; D may be TRBD1 (6 bases). This CDR3 region has 12 residues. V dropped 6 bases and J dropped 9 bases, with 15 bases sitting between them. Germline loops: CDR1 SNHLY, CDR2 FYNNEI. The DNA for the CDR3 is TGTGCCAGCAGCTTAGGGGGATCAAGGCAGTACTTC. Protein product: CASSLGGSRQYF. Full variable domain (remainder filled in from reference TRBV2 and TRBJ2-7): EPEVTQTPSHQVTQMGQEVILRCVPISNHLYFYWYRQILGQKVEFLVSFYNNEISEKSEIFDDQFSVERPDGSNFTLKIRSTKLEDSAMYFCASSLGGSRQYFGPGTRLTVT.

As concerns this clone: With a much larger clone just one base away, this may be a read error. The chain carries TRBV25-1 and TRBJ1-5; possible D gene TRBD1, 6 bases. Germline V gene sequence: CDR1 MGHDK, CDR2 SYGVNS. This CDR3 region has 15 residues. The CDR3 loop reads CASSLGQGNDQPQHF. The CDR3, as DNA: TGCGCCAGCAGCCTTGGGCAGGGGAACGATCAGCCCCAGCATTTT.

This sequence joins TRBV15 and TRBJ1-2; 11 bases are a match to TRBD1. The CDR3 spans 14 residues. Unmatched junction bases numbered 7, after V lost 5 bases and J lost 8 bases. Germline loops: CDR1 LNHNV, CDR2 YYDKDF (reference sequence). For the CDR3, the DNA is TGTGCCACCAGCGGACGGGACAGGGGGTTGGGCTACACCTTC. Amino acids: CATSGRDRGLGYTF. The variable domain in full, completed from reference TRBV15 and TRBJ1-2, reads DAMVIQNPRYQVTQFGKPVTLSCSQTLNHNVMYWYQQKSSQAPKLLFHYYDKDFNNEADTPDNFQSRRPNTSFCFLDIRSPGLGDTAMYLCATSGRDRGLGYTFGSGTRLTVV.

This clone was observed a few times. V gene TRBV7-2 combines with J gene TRBJ1-1; D gene uncertain. The germline V gene has CDR1 SGHTA and CDR2 FQGNSA. Trimming left V 1 base short and J 7 bases short, with 16 bases between. The CDR3 runs to 15 residues. The CDR3 nucleotides are TGTGCCAGCAGCTTAGAGAGGTGGAGGGTGGGTGAAGCTTTCTTT. It is translated as CASSLERWRVGEAFF.